This passage covers 21 T cell receptor beta chains from one sample sequenced in a study of Graves' ophthalmopathy and Graves' hyperthyroidism. Scientists amplified the TCR beta CDR3 regions from RNA transcripts. RT-PCR with HTBI primers came first, then second-round multiplex PCR. TCRdb independently ran MiXCR on the multiplex PCR reads; one entry per CDR3 protein. The table has roughly 610,000 distinct CDR3 sequences, 20% to 25% seen once. Sequenced input: peripheral blood. The receptor set was obtained from a young woman with stable Graves' hyperthyroidism. Some clones in this sample may be carry-over from other donors' samples.

Ten or more counts support this clonotype. The rearrangement joins TRBV27 to TRBJ1-2; tentatively, D is TRBD1 (6 bases). There are 17 residues in the CDR3. V lost 4 bases, J lost 1 base, and 19 bases lay in between. CDR1 is MNHEY and CDR2 is SMNVEV in the germline V gene (reference sequence). DNA for the CDR3: TGTGCCAGCAGTTATCTGGACAGAAGTAAACTTAACTATGGCTACACCTTC. As protein: CASSYLDRSKLNYGYTF.

This clonotype was seen ten or more times. The CDR3: CASTRDGVSGANVLTF. CDR3 DNA: TGTGCCAGCACCAGGGACGGGGTCTCTGGGGCCAACGTCCTGACTTTC. The genes are TRBV6-1 and TRBJ2-6; D is possibly TRBD1 or TRBD2 (5 bases each). Germline V gene lookup returns CDR1 MNHNS and CDR2 SASEGT. CDR3 length: 16 residues. The V and J ends lost 7 bases and 0 bases respectively, with 13 bases between them.

This clonotype appeared many times. The genes are TRBV10-3 and TRBJ1-3; possibly TRBD1 for D (5 bases). Germline V lookup: CDR1 ENHRY, CDR2 SYGVKD. The CDR3 consists of 15 residues. The ends were cut back, 9 bases at V and 4 bases at J, with 19 bases in the middle. The CDR3: CAIAPGTHTGNTIYF. The CDR3, as DNA: TGTGCCATTGCTCCCGGGACCCATACGGGAAACACCATATATTTT.

The chain combines TRBV6-1 with TRBJ1-1; no reliable D call. Deletions cut 1 base from V and 3 bases from J, with 12 bases between. In germline, CDR1 is MNHNS, CDR2 SASEGT. The CDR3 totals 15 residues. CDR3 DNA sequence: TGTGCCAGCAGTGAAGAAGGCATCTGGGACACTGAAGCTTTCTTT. As protein: CASSEEGIWDTEAFF.

This clonotype was seen many times. The gene calls are TRBV2 and TRBJ2-2; 10 bases are a match to TRBD1. The germline V gene has CDR1 SNHLY and CDR2 FYNNEI. CDR3 length: 15 amino acids. The V and J ends lost 4 bases and 4 bases, in that order; junction bases with no gene match: 3. CDR3 protein: CASSGTGGFTGELFF. The CDR3 DNA follows: TGTGCCAGCAGTGGGACAGGGGGTTTCACCGGGGAGCTGTTTTTT.

The chain joins TRBV7-3 to TRBJ2-7, with unresolved D. Trimming left V 2 bases short and J 3 bases short, with 8 bases between. In germline, CDR1 is SGHTA, CDR2 FQGTGA. This CDR3 is 13 amino acids long. The CDR3 DNA follows: TGTGCCAGCAGCTTATCCGAGAACTACGAGCAGTACTTC. Its protein product is CASSLSENYEQYF.

V is TRBV5-1 and J is TRBJ1-2; D remains unclear. Germline lookup yields CDR1 SGHRS and CDR2 YFSETQ. This CDR3 region has 15 residues. The V end lost 0 bases, the J end lost 6 bases, and 15 bases lay between the germline ends. In DNA form, the CDR3 reads TGCGCCAGCAGCTTGGTGGGAGAAGTCCTGGATGGCTACACCTTC. It encodes CASSLVGEVLDGYTF.

This clonotype was recorded at least ten times. The rearrangement uses TRBV20-1 and TRBJ2-5; D not certain. V gave up 5 bases and J gave up 5 bases, with 12 bases separating them. Germline V gene lookup returns CDR1 DFQATT and CDR2 SNEGSKA (reference sequence). This CDR3 is 12 amino acids long. CDR3 region: CSAQFGGETQYF. CDR3 DNA: TGCAGTGCTCAATTCGGTGGGGAGACCCAGTACTTC.

This clonotype was seen ten or more times. The chain has TRBV4-1 and TRBJ1-2; TRBD1 agrees at 8 bases. CDR1 and CDR2 (germline): MGHRA, YSYEKL. The J segment lost 4 bases and the V segment lost 5 bases, leaving 3 bases of the junction unmatched. The CDR3 contains 13 residues. CDR3 DNA sequence: TGCGCCAGCAGCGCTGGACAGGGCTATGGCTACACCTTC. Translating gives CASSAGQGYGYTF.

This clonotype was detected many times. V gene TRBV29-1 combines with J gene TRBJ2-7; D perhaps matches TRBD1 (6 bases). V was cut by 3 bases and J by 6 bases, with 15 bases left in between. The CDR3 consists of 13 residues. Germline V gene data show CDR1 as SQVTM and CDR2 as ANQGSEA. The CDR3 DNA reads TGCAGCGTTGAGACACAGGGTCTTTCCGAGCAGTACTTC. Amino acids: CSVETQGLSEQYF.

This chain connects TRBV15 to TRBJ1-3; D is ambiguous. V was cut by 0 bases and J by 7 bases, with 13 bases left in between. The CDR3 is 15 amino acids. The V gene's germline CDR1 is LNHNV and CDR2 YYDKDF (reference sequence). The CDR3 DNA is TGTGCCACCAGCAGAGATCCTACTCATTTCAACACCATATATTTT. As protein: CATSRDPTHFNTIYF.

In regard to this clonotype: At one boundary the junction diverges from the germline segment, which might be a read error. The V gene is TRBV24-1, the J gene TRBJ2-5; weak D call: TRBD2 (5 bases). CDR3 length equals 13 residues. In germline, CDR1 is KGHDR, CDR2 SFDVKD. The CDR3 region is CATAQDLRESQYF. CDR3 sequence (DNA): TGTGCCACCGCCCAGGACCTGAGGGAGAGCCAGTACTTC.

This clonotype has a count of ten or more. The CDR3 here is CSVEIGYTF. The CDR3 coding sequence is TGCAGCGTTGAAATTGGCTACACCTTC. This chain connects TRBV29-1 to TRBJ1-2, with D uncertain. The CDR3 is made up of 9 amino acids. CDR1 and CDR2 (germline): SQVTM, ANQGSEA. The germline V and J ends were trimmed by 2 bases and 7 bases, with 2 bases remaining between them.

At least ten counts were recorded for this clonotype. The gene calls are TRBV5-1 and TRBJ1-1, with TRBD1 matching 7 bases. Trimming took 3 bases from V and 0 from J; bases not matched to a gene: 5. The V gene's germline CDR1 is SGHRS and CDR2 YFSETQ. The CDR3 totals 15 residues. CDR3: CASSYRDSMNTEAFF. The CDR3 bases are TGCGCCAGCAGCTATAGGGACAGCATGAACACTGAAGCTTTCTTT. Full variable domain (rest looked up from reference TRBV5-1 and TRBJ1-1): KAGVTQTPRYLIKTRGQQVTLSCSPISGHRSVSWYQQTPGQGLQFLFEYFSETQRNKGNFPGRFSGRQFSNSRSEMNVSTLELGDSALYLCASSYRDSMNTEAFFGQGTRLTVV.

This clonotype was detected only a few times. One base away lies a much larger clone, so this may be a sequencing read error. This chain links TRBV5-6 with TRBJ1-2, with 7 bases fitting TRBD1. The CDR3 spans 13 residues. Germline V lookup: CDR1 SGHDT, CDR2 YYEEEE. V shed 4 bases, J shed 2 bases, and the junction held 2 bases outside the gene matches. CDR3 coding DNA: TGTGCCAGCAGCGCCAGGGGGAACTATGGCTACACCTTC. Encoded protein: CASSARGNYGYTF.

This clonotype appeared a few times. The chain carries TRBV9 and TRBJ2-7; 7 nucleotides agree with TRBD1. The CDR3 totals 15 residues. Looked up from germline, CDR1 is SGDLS and CDR2 is YYNGEE. Trimming took 4 bases from V and 7 from J; bases not matched to a gene: 14. CDR3 sequence (DNA): TGTGCCAGCAGCCCAAACAGGGGTTTCCCTGGTGAGCAGTACTTC. Translation gives CASSPNRGFPGEQYF.

This clonotype was detected ten times or more. V is TRBV28 and J is TRBJ2-5; D is undetermined. Germline CDR1 is MDHEN and CDR2 is SYDVKM. V was trimmed by 6 bases and J by 4 bases, leaving 15 bases between them. This CDR3 has 14 residues. The CDR3 reads CASSLQSGSETQYF. For the CDR3, the DNA is TGTGCCAGCAGCCTCCAGTCGGGTTCAGAGACCCAGTACTTC.

This clonotype was seen repeatedly, ten times or more. V and J are TRBV6-1 and TRBJ1-3; D gene unclear. The CDR3 is made up of 14 amino acids. Deletions cut 1 base from V and 4 bases from J, with 8 bases between. CDR1 is MNHNS and CDR2 is SASEGT in the germline V gene. CDR3 nucleotide sequence: TGTGCCAGCAGTGAAGGAGGGATAGGAAACACCATATATTTT. Its protein product is CASSEGGIGNTIYF.

This clonotype was seen at least ten times. This rearrangement joins TRBV27 to TRBJ1-2; D uncertain. The CDR3 length is 13 residues. The V end lost 4 bases, the J end lost 14 bases, and 20 bases lay between the germline ends. The germline gives CDR1 MNHEY, CDR2 SMNVEV (reference sequence). CDR3 protein: CASSSAPSSWCTF. CDR3 DNA: TGTGCCAGCAGTTCCGCCCCCTCATCATGGTGTACCTTC.

This clonotype was seen at least ten times. V usage is TRBV7-2 and J usage is TRBJ1-2, with 7 bases matching TRBD1. J was trimmed by 4 bases and V by 6 bases; bases with no gene match: 11. This CDR3 contains 15 residues. CDR1 is SGHTA, CDR2 FQGNSA, per germline. CDR3 amino acids: CASRLSTGSVYGYTF. The CDR3 DNA is TGTGCCAGCAGACTCTCGACAGGGTCTGTCTATGGCTACACCTTC. The full variable domain, its missing parts supplied by reference TRBV7-2 and TRBJ1-2, is GAGVSQSPSNKVTEKGKDVELRCDPISGHTALYWYRQSLGQGLEFLIYFQGNSAPDKSGLPSDRFSAERTGGSVSTLTIQRTQQEDSAVYLCASRLSTGSVYGYTFGSGTRLTVV.

The gene calls are TRBV5-1 and TRBJ2-7; the match to TRBD1 covers 12 bases. After removal of 4 bases from V and 2 bases from J, the junction contained 7 bases not matched to a gene. CDR3 length: 16 residues. Germline assignment: CDR1 SGHRS and CDR2 YFSETQ. Written as DNA, the CDR3 is TGCGCCAGCAGCCTAGGGGGACAGGGGGCACCCTACGAGCAGTACTTC. Translation: CASSLGGQGAPYEQYF.